This entry concerns a single T cell receptor beta chain. What it recognizes is unknown. The data derive from a study of T-cell reconstitution after alpha-beta-depleted transplantation in children. Per germline, CDR1 KGHSH and CDR2 LQKENI. The CDR3 has 16 residues. Trimming removed 3 bases at V and 0 bases at J, with 15 bases between. Study-level findings and limits: For some patients, TCRbeta diversity was high at day 60 because of recipient T cells and thymic progenitors that survived. T-cell numbers and diversity one year post-transplant derived largely from freshly generated T cells.

Preparation of the TCRbeta library involved a method that used unique molecular identifiers. MiXCR, run by TCRdb on the PCR reads, gives a single entry per CDR3 protein. Of 40,000 to 55,000 distinct CDR3 sequences listed, around 9.2% are singletons. The V gene is TRBV18, the J gene TRBJ2-7; D is uncertain. The specimen comprised PBMCs, mostly from graft donor cells, sampled 60 days after TCRalphabeta/CD19-depleted stem cell transplant. This TCR derives from a male patient between 2 and 10 years old who had a stem cell transplant for chronic granulomatous disease, so the T cells may come from the graft donor. CDR3 sequence reads: CASSPQPGYSSYEQYF. CDR3 nucleotide sequence: TGTGCCAGCTCACCCCAACCTGGGTATAGCTCCTACGAGCAGTACTTC.